A single sample gave rise to the 29 T cell receptor beta chains below, sequenced in a study of blood T cell repertoires in COVID-19. TCRdb's table, derived via immunoSEQ multiplex PCR, lists solely in-frame clones and lacks some. The table records some 150,000 clones, roughly 76% of them present only once. Material for sequencing was peripheral blood. The receptors were gathered from a woman between 50 and 59 years old with active or convalescent COVID-19.

V usage is TRBV19 and J usage is TRBJ2-3; 9 nucleotides match TRBD2. The CDR3 runs to 14 residues. Germline V gene lookup returns CDR1 LNHDA and CDR2 SQIVND (reference sequence). After removal of 4 bases from V and 4 bases from J, the junction contained 3 bases not matched to a gene. DNA for the CDR3: TGTGCCAGTAGTAAGGTAGCGGGAGCAGATACGCAGTATTTT. It encodes CASSKVAGADTQYF.

The rearrangement links TRBV7-2 to TRBJ1-3; D call uncertain. The CDR3 runs to 15 residues. V lost 0 bases to trimming and J lost 3 bases, with 9 bases between them. The V gene's germline CDR1 is SGHTA and CDR2 FQGNSA. The CDR3, as DNA: TGTGCCAGCAGCTTAGCCCCTGTCGGTGGAAACACCATATATTTT. It codes for CASSLAPVGGNTIYF.

The CDR3 nucleotides read TGCGCCAGCAGCTTCACAGGGACTGGGGCCAACGTCCTGACTTTC. It translates to CASSFTGTGANVLTF. The V call is TRBV5-1, the J call TRBJ2-6; possibly TRBD1 for D (6 bases). Germline CDR1 and CDR2: SGHRS and YFSETQ. The CDR3 totals 15 residues. The V and J ends lost 2 bases and 2 bases respectively, with 8 bases between them.

This clone was recorded once. The chain carries TRBV7-9 and TRBJ1-3; TRBD1 is a possible D gene (6 bases). Trimming removed 5 bases at V and 9 bases at J, with 20 bases between. Germline values: CDR1 SEHNR, CDR2 FQNEAQ (reference sequence). This CDR3 is built from 15 residues. The CDR3 loop is CASSRPTGGISTIYF. The CDR3 nucleotides read TGTGCCAGCAGCCGTCCGACAGGTGGGATCTCCACCATATATTTT.

Notes on this clone: The same CDR3 can be traced to other DNA sequences in this sample. V and J are TRBV2 and TRBJ1-1; 7 nucleotides agree with TRBD1. The CDR3 is 15 residues long. CDR1 is SNHLY, CDR2 FYNNEI, per germline. J gave up 0 bases and V 1 base, and 2 bases lay outside the gene matches. In nucleotides, the CDR3 is TGTGCCAGCAGTGAAGGCGGGACAGTGAACACTGAAGCTTTCTTT. It is translated as CASSEGGTVNTEAFF.

The chain joins TRBV6-5 to TRBJ1-6; maybe TRBD1 (5 bases). The CDR3 runs 13 residues. CDR1 and CDR2 (germline): MNHEY, SVGAGI. Trimming took off 8 bases at V and 10 bases at J, with 15 bases between the two ends. The CDR3 loop reads CASLRTQGSPLHF. For the CDR3, the DNA is TGTGCCAGCCTCCGGACACAAGGCTCACCCCTCCACTTT.

CDR3 sequence: CASTAGFSYNEQFF. The CDR3 DNA sequence: TGTGCCAGCACTGCGGGCTTCTCCTACAATGAGCAGTTCTTC. The rearrangement joins TRBV3-1 (or the pseudogene TRBV3-2) to TRBJ2-1; possible D gene TRBD2, 5 bases. This CDR3 is 14 amino acids long. Looked up from germline, CDR1 is LGHDT and CDR2 is YNNKEL (reference sequence). Deletions cut 7 bases from V and 0 bases from J, with 10 bases between.

This clone was picked up a small number of times. The chain carries TRBV27 and TRBJ1-6; 7 nucleotides agree with TRBD1. Germline trimming cut 2 bases from V and 7 bases from J; bases unmatched to any gene: 5. This CDR3 has 15 amino acids. In germline, CDR1 is MNHEY, CDR2 SMNVEV (reference sequence). The chain's CDR3 is CASSLRGQYNSPLHF. DNA for the CDR3: TGTGCCAGCAGTTTACGGGGACAGTACAATTCACCCCTCCACTTT.

The rearrangement uses TRBV6-1 and TRBJ2-7; D perhaps matches TRBD1 (5 bases). V dropped 1 base and J dropped 7 bases, with 8 bases sitting between them. The germline CDR1 and CDR2 sequences are MNHNS and SASEGT. This CDR3 is built from 12 residues. DNA for the CDR3: TGTGCCAGCAGTGAAGTAAGGGGTGAGCAGTACTTC. Translation gives CASSEVRGEQYF.

The V call is TRBV29-1, the J call TRBJ2-7; D may be TRBD1 (5 bases). Germline CDR1 is SQVTM and CDR2 is ANQGSEA. The CDR3 has 13 residues. Trimming shortened V by 5 bases and J by 0 bases, and 11 bases separated the two germline ends. Here the CDR3 reads CSVQGQGSYEQYF. Written as DNA, the CDR3 is TGCAGCGTTCAAGGGCAGGGCTCCTACGAGCAGTACTTC.

The chain uses TRBV6-2 or TRBV6-3 and TRBJ1-2, with a weak D call TRBD1 (5 bases). Germline CDR1 is MNHEY and CDR2 is SVGEGT. V gave up 2 bases and J gave up 6 bases, with 22 bases separating them. CDR3 length: 17 residues. The CDR3 region is CASSYAAGWGLPNGYTF. In DNA, the CDR3 is TGTGCCAGCAGTTACGCGGCAGGGTGGGGTCTACCGAATGGCTACACCTTC.

The chain uses TRBV7-2 and TRBJ2-7, with 11 bases lining up with TRBD2. Per the germline V gene, CDR1 is SGHTA and CDR2 is FQGNSA. The CDR3 totals 16 residues. The V gene end was trimmed by 1 base and the J gene end by 5 bases; junction bases not matched to a gene: 7. The CDR3 DNA follows: TGTGCCAGCAGCTTAGAGCCTAGCGGGGGGCCCAACGAGCAGTACTTC. Its protein product is CASSLEPSGGPNEQYF.

The chain uses TRBV5-5 and TRBJ1-6; D call uncertain. Trimming stripped 4 bases from V and 5 bases from J, with 10 bases between. This CDR3 comprises 14 residues. Germline CDR1 reads SGHKS; CDR2 reads YYEKEE (reference sequence). This chain's CDR3 is CASSRGGNNSPLHF. CDR3 DNA sequence: TGTGCCAGCAGCCGGGGTGGGAATAATTCACCCCTCCACTTT.

The V and J genes are TRBV4-2 and TRBJ2-3; D is possibly TRBD2 (6 bases). This CDR3 has 15 residues. The V gene lost 0 bases and the J gene lost 6 bases, with 13 bases spanning the gap. Germline values: CDR1 LGHNA, CDR2 YNFKEQ. DNA for the CDR3: TGTGCCAGCAGCCAAGATGGCGGGATCTTCGATACGCAGTATTTT. Amino acids: CASSQDGGIFDTQYF.

This clone was counted once. The rearrangement joins TRBV5-5 to TRBJ2-7; 9 bases agree with TRBD2. The CDR3 spans 16 residues. V shed 0 bases, J shed 1 base, and the junction held 5 bases outside the gene matches. The germline V gene has CDR1 SGHKS and CDR2 YYEKEE (reference sequence). CDR3 DNA sequence: TGTGCCAGCAGCTTGGCTGCCAGCGGGGGGTCCTACGAGCAGTACTTC. Translated: CASSLAASGGSYEQYF. Full variable domain (outside the CDR3, taken from reference TRBV5-5 and TRBJ2-7): DAGVTQSPTHLIKTRGQQVTLRCSPISGHKSVSWYQQVLGQGPQFIFQYYEKEERGRGNFPDRFSARQFPNYSSELNVNALLLGDSALYLCASSLAASGGSYEQYFGPGTRLTVT.

J is TRBJ2-7 and V is TRBV3-1 (or the pseudogene TRBV3-2); 12 bases are shared with TRBD2. Germline lookup yields CDR1 LGHDT and CDR2 YNNKEL (reference sequence). Trimming removed 3 bases from V and 6 bases from J; junction bases left unmatched: 6. The CDR3 loop spans 15 amino acids. The CDR3 is CASSQSLAGGLEQYF. The DNA for the CDR3 is TGTGCCAGCAGCCAGTCACTAGCGGGAGGTCTCGAGCAGTACTTC.

The V and J genes are TRBV20-1 and TRBJ2-4; D is possibly TRBD1 (6 bases). V was clipped by 3 bases and J by 5 bases, with 8 bases between them. Germline assignment: CDR1 DFQATT and CDR2 SNEGSKA (reference sequence). The CDR3 covers 12 residues. The CDR3, as DNA: TGCAGTGCTAGTAGGACAGAAAACATTCAGTACTTC. Amino acid sequence: CSASRTENIQYF.

This clone was seen a handful of times. The gene calls are TRBV7-9 and TRBJ2-5; tentatively, D is TRBD2 (5 bases). This CDR3 comprises 13 residues. Deletions cut 1 base from V and 7 bases from J, with 10 bases between. CDR1 is SEHNR, CDR2 FQNEAQ, per germline (reference sequence). The CDR3 loop reads CASSLDTSATQYF. CDR3 DNA: TGTGCCAGCAGCTTAGATACTAGTGCGACCCAGTACTTC.

The rearrangement joins TRBV7-2 to TRBJ2-1; the match to TRBD1 covers 12 bases. The CDR3 covers 15 residues. The germline CDR1 and CDR2 sequences are SGHTA and FQGNSA. Trimming removed 5 bases from V and 9 bases from J; junction bases left unmatched: 8. This chain's CDR3 is CASSRDRGRTSEQFF. Written as DNA, the CDR3 is TGTGCCAGCAGCCGGGACAGGGGGCGGACAAGTGAGCAGTTCTTC.

The chain couples TRBV10-3 to TRBJ1-5; 7 positions agree with TRBD1. Germline CDR1 is ENHRY and CDR2 is SYGVKD. The CDR3 loop spans 14 amino acids. The ends lost 11 bases at V and 4 bases at J; junction bases unmatched: 11. The CDR3 spells CASRGTGENQPQHF. The CDR3 DNA reads as TGTGCCTCCCGGGGCACAGGGGAAAATCAGCCCCAGCATTTT.

J is TRBJ2-7 and V is TRBV11-2; TRBD1 might be the D (5 bases). This CDR3 is 13 amino acids long. V shed 0 bases and J shed 4 bases, with 7 bases lying between them. The V gene's germline CDR1 is SGHAT and CDR2 FQNNGV. The DNA of the CDR3 is TGTGCCAGCAGCTTAGACAGGGAATACGAGCAGTACTTC. Protein: CASSLDREYEQYF.

J is TRBJ2-1 and V is TRBV18; the match to TRBD2 covers 16 bases. The germline V gene has CDR1 KGHSH and CDR2 LQKENI. CDR3 size: 19 residues. Losses at the gene ends were 3 bases for V and 2 bases for J; bases not matched to a gene: 7. CDR3 sequence (DNA): TGTGCCAGCTCACCGCTGCCCGGGACTAGCGGGAGGGCCTACAATGAGCAGTTCTTC. Its protein is CASSPLPGTSGRAYNEQFF.

The rearrangement joins TRBV28 to TRBJ1-4, with D possibly matching TRBD1 (6 bases). The V end was cut by 3 bases, the J end by 7 bases, with 15 bases between. From germline, CDR1 is MDHEN and CDR2 SYDVKM. CDR3 size: 15 residues. As DNA, the CDR3 is TGTGCCAGCAGTTTGAGACAGGCGGGTGGTGAAAAACTGTTTTTT. It encodes CASSLRQAGGEKLFF. Based on the CDR3 plus reference TRBV28 and TRBJ1-4, the full variable domain is DVKVTQSSRYLVKRTGEKVFLECVQDMDHENMFWYRQDPGLGLRLIYFSYDVKMKEKGDIPEGYSVSREKKERFSLILESASTNQTSMYLCASSLRQAGGEKLFFGSGTQLSVL.

The rearrangement joins TRBV6-5 to TRBJ2-1, with 10 bases lining up with TRBD2. Germline CDR1 is MNHEY and CDR2 is SVGAGI. V gave up 5 bases and J gave up 4 bases; unmatched junction bases: 2. This CDR3 contains 14 residues. The CDR3 region is CASSSGGVYNEQFF. The CDR3 region has the DNA TGTGCCAGCAGTAGCGGGGGGGTGTACAATGAGCAGTTCTTC.

This chain uses TRBV28 with TRBJ2-7, with a tentative D call TRBD1 (5 bases). Germline values: CDR1 MDHEN, CDR2 SYDVKM. The CDR3 consists of 14 residues. Trimming stripped 1 base from V and 1 base from J, with 8 bases between. The CDR3 protein is CASSLSDRSYEQYF. CDR3 coding DNA: TGTGCCAGCAGTTTATCTGACAGATCCTACGAGCAGTACTTC.

The chain carries TRBV6-6 and TRBJ1-6, with TRBD1 matching over 9 bases. CDR3 length: 16 residues. Germline lookup yields CDR1 MNHNY and CDR2 SVGAGI (reference sequence). With 8 bases clipped from V and 0 bases from J, the junction kept 5 bases outside the gene matches. The CDR3, as DNA: TGTGCCAGCGGGGGACAGGGCTTCTCCTATAATTCACCCCTCCACTTT. It translates to CASGGQGFSYNSPLHF.

This rearrangement joins TRBV19 to TRBJ1-2; TRBD1 matches at 8 bases. The junction had 10 bases not matched to a gene; V was cut back by 5 bases and J by 2 bases. The CDR3 spans 16 residues. The germline CDR1 and CDR2 sequences are LNHDA and SQIVND (reference sequence). Here the CDR3 DNA reads TGTGCCAGTAGTCCAAATGGACAGGGAGCGAACTATGGCTACACCTTC. This translates into CASSPNGQGANYGYTF.

The rearrangement joins TRBV5-5 to TRBJ2-1, with 9 bases aligning to TRBD1. Germline assignment: CDR1 SGHKS and CDR2 YYEKEE (reference sequence). V was pared by 2 bases and J by 7 bases, with 7 bases of the junction left unmatched. The CDR3 has 15 amino acids. The CDR3: CASSFEGQGWNEQFF. CDR3 DNA sequence: TGTGCCAGCAGCTTTGAGGGACAGGGTTGGAATGAGCAGTTCTTC.

The V and J genes are TRBV27 and TRBJ2-5; TRBD2 agrees at 9 bases. V lost 2 bases, J lost 3 bases, and 1 base stayed unmatched. CDR1 is MNHEY and CDR2 is SMNVEV in the germline V gene (reference sequence). This CDR3 region has 14 residues. CDR3 nucleotide sequence: TGTGCCAGCAGTTTAGCGGGAGGGAAAGAGACCCAGTACTTC. Translating it yields CASSLAGGKETQYF.